The text below deals with one TCR beta chain. The CDR3 spans 13 residues. Germline V gives CDR1 MNHEY, CDR2 SVGAGI. Deletions cut 7 bases from V and 2 bases from J, with 11 bases between. TCRdb keeps only in-frame clones here, not all; method: immunoSEQ multiplex PCR. Among 300,000 to 400,000 clones listed, 90% were seen once. The source of the sample is a study of blood T cell repertoires in COVID-19. Study-level information: The United States, Italy and Spain provided the acute and convalescent COVID-19 samples.

Sequencing was carried out using PBMCs or T cells enriched from blood (not recorded which). The chain carries TRBV6-5 and TRBJ1-2; D possibly corresponds to TRBD1 (5 bases). The source is a man aged 55-75 years who had recovered from COVID-19. CDR3 sequence: CASTSTGNYGYTF. The CDR3 coding sequence is TGTGCCAGCACCTCCACAGGAAACTATGGCTACACCTTC.